The 2 T cell receptor beta chains reported below all come from one sample, sequenced in a study of blood T cells in healthy people across ages (dated by TCRdb to 2013 to 2016). The library was prepared using 5' RACE. Sequenced using an Illumina HiSeq 2500. A second PCR of about 6 to 12 cycles was run with a J-beta primer mix and a sample-barcoded 5' primer. The public reads were run again by TCRdb, first through fastp at Q25 and then through MiXCR, and only productive beta chains were kept. One record per CDR3 amino acid sequence lists the most common genes and DNA. Present in this sample are about 970,000 distinct CDR3 sequences, roughly 51% of which were seen just once. The top ten hold around a fifth of the sample. Sequencing was performed on blood. These receptors were taken from a woman in her sixties or seventies in good health.

The chain joins TRBV28 to TRBJ2-3; D remains unclear. Germline V lookup: CDR1 MDHEN, CDR2 SYDVKM. The V gene lost 5 bases and the J gene lost 5 bases, with 8 bases spanning the gap. The CDR3 extends over 12 amino acids. DNA for the CDR3: TGTGCCAGCAGTGTATTATTAGATACGCAGTATTTT. Its protein product is CASSVLLDTQYF.

The sample holds a few counts of this clonotype. V and J are TRBV10-3 and TRBJ1-6; no definite D call. The CDR3 sequence is 12 residues long. V was pared by 7 bases and J by 5 bases, with 6 bases between. CDR1 is ENHRY and CDR2 is SYGVKD in the germline V gene. The CDR3 DNA reads TGTGCCATCAATGCAGATAATTCACCCCTCCACTTT. Its protein product is CAINADNSPLHF.